Below, 14 T cell receptor beta chains from the same sample are listed, as sequenced in a study of shared clonotypes between healthy human individuals (dated by TCRdb to 2018 to 2021). Receptor libraries were prepared by the immunoSEQ multiplex PCR assay. The immuneACCESS repertoire file appears here via TCRdb, limited to in-frame rearrangements. These files lack a portion of the clones; in checked studies, under half of the deficit traces to unresolved V genes, and the cause of the others is not known. This sample holds 2 million to 2.5 million clones; approximately 94% were observed only once. Roughly 1% of the sample belongs to the ten largest clones. For the CD8 naive samples, CD45RO-negative cells were positively selected for CCR7, yielding a CD45RA+CCR7+ population from which TemRA cells were excluded. Sequences were obtained from naive CD8+ T cells sorted from blood. The sample's cell subset or site label is to be understood as: CD45RA+CCR7+. Receptors originate from a man between 18 and 29 years old in good health.

The rearrangement uses TRBV7-9 and TRBJ2-3; TRBD2 is a possible D gene (6 bases). The CDR3 is 16 residues long. Trimming took off 1 base at V and 0 bases at J, with 11 bases between the two ends. Per the germline V gene, CDR1 is SEHNR and CDR2 is FQNEAQ (reference sequence). The CDR3: CASSLVSGASTDTQYF. CDR3 in DNA: TGTGCCAGCAGCTTAGTTAGCGGTGCTAGCACAGATACGCAGTATTTT.

The CDR3 spells CASSQDSEGVPHWYF. The CDR3 region has the DNA TGTGCCAGCAGCCAAGATTCCGAGGGAGTTCCGCACTGGTACTTC. V usage is TRBV14 and J usage is TRBJ2-7, with D possibly matching TRBD2 (5 bases). The germline V gene encodes CDR1 SGHDN and CDR2 FVKESK. The CDR3 has 15 amino acids. The V gene lost 0 bases and the J gene lost 12 bases, with 21 bases spanning the gap.

This chain connects TRBV9 to TRBJ2-1; 10 bases match TRBD2. V shed 6 bases, J shed 2 bases, and the junction held 11 bases outside the gene matches. CDR3 length: 17 amino acids. Per the germline V gene, CDR1 is SGDLS and CDR2 is YYNGEE. CDR3 nucleotides: TGTGCCAGCACCAGAAAAGGACTAGCGGAGGCCTACAATGAGCAGTTCTTC. Protein product: CASTRKGLAEAYNEQFF.

The chain recombines TRBV4-1 with TRBJ2-1; 14 nucleotides align to TRBD2. Germline V gene sequence: CDR1 MGHRA, CDR2 YSYEKL. V trimming: 5 bases; J trimming: 7 bases; junction bases outside the gene matches: 7. This CDR3 is 16 amino acids long. In nucleotides, the CDR3 is TGCGCCAGCAGCGCCAGACTAGCGGGGGGGTTGAATGAGCAGTTCTTC. Translation: CASSARLAGGLNEQFF.

The chain joins TRBV7-8 to TRBJ2-1, with TRBD2 as a possible D gene (5 bases). The CDR3 totals 14 residues. V was trimmed by 0 bases and J by 8 bases, leaving 11 bases between them. CDR1 is SGHVS and CDR2 is FQNEAQ in the germline V gene. The CDR3 region has the DNA TGTGCCAGCAGCTTAGCGGGAGTTTTAGATGAGCAGTTCTTC. Residues: CASSLAGVLDEQFF.

The V and J genes are TRBV4-2 and TRBJ1-1, with TRBD1 matching over 7 bases. The V segment lost 4 bases and the J segment 4 bases; nucleotides outside the gene matches: 3. CDR1 and CDR2 (germline): LGHNA, YNFKEQ. The CDR3 sequence is 13 residues long. The CDR3 reads CASSLQGVTEAFF. The CDR3 coding sequence is TGTGCCAGCAGCCTCCAGGGGGTCACTGAAGCTTTCTTT.

The chain has TRBV5-1 and TRBJ2-2; 9 positions agree with TRBD2. The CDR3 extends over 16 amino acids. Germline V gene data show CDR1 as SGHRS and CDR2 as YFSETQ. Trimming removed 0 bases from V and 3 bases from J; junction bases left unmatched: 3. The CDR3 coding sequence is TGCGCCAGCAGCTTGGATTTAGCGGGAGACACCGGGGAGCTGTTTTTT. Translation gives CASSLDLAGDTGELFF.

Remarks on this clone: Other DNA sequences in this specimen translate into the identical CDR3. The chain employs TRBV10-3 and TRBJ2-7; D uncertain. V was pared by 0 bases and J by 2 bases, with 8 bases between. This CDR3 spans 14 amino acids. Germline V gene sequence: CDR1 ENHRY, CDR2 SYGVKD. CDR3 DNA sequence: TGTGCCATCAGTGAGTCGACGGTTACCTACGAGCAGTACTTC. Translated, it gives CAISESTVTYEQYF.

The chain couples TRBV21-1 to TRBJ2-1; the table calls TRBD2, which could not be checked here. TRBV21-1 counts as a pseudogene. The CDR3 is made up of 11 amino acids. The CDR3 sequence is CASSSLAGQFF. The CDR3 DNA reads as TGTGCCAGCAGCAGCTTAGCGGGGCAGTTCTTC.

This chain joins TRBV7-9 and TRBJ1-5; possible D gene TRBD1, 6 bases. Trimming left V 3 bases short and J 7 bases short, with 16 bases between. The germline V gene has CDR1 SEHNR and CDR2 FQNEAQ (reference sequence). This CDR3 region has 15 residues. The CDR3 bases are TGTGCCAGCAGCTTCGCCCCCGGGGGCGGACAGCCCCAGCATTTT. It codes for CASSFAPGGGQPQHF.

About this clone: Distinct nucleotide sequences in the sample also encode this CDR3. The genes are TRBV5-1 and TRBJ2-7; no reliable D call. Germline V gene data show CDR1 as SGHRS and CDR2 as YFSETQ. The V end lost 2 bases, the J end lost 3 bases, and 9 bases lay between the germline ends. The CDR3 is 13 residues long. The CDR3 region has the DNA TGCGCCAGCAGCTTTGGGGTCGGCTACGAGCAGTACTTC. Protein: CASSFGVGYEQYF.

A remark on this clone: The sample contains more than one DNA sequence encoding this CDR3. The CDR3 reads CASSLVGTGELFF. In DNA, the CDR3 is TGTGCCAGCAGCTTGGTGGGCACCGGGGAGCTGTTTTTT. J is TRBJ2-2 and V is TRBV5-8; the D is unclear. CDR1 is SGHTS and CDR2 is YDEGEE in the germline V gene. Trimming removed 0 bases at V and 4 bases at J, with 4 bases between. CDR3 length: 13 residues.

The V and J genes are TRBV7-6 and TRBJ1-3; D unclear. This CDR3 has 15 amino acids. Trimming removed 1 base from V and 0 bases from J, with 7 bases in between. Germline loops: CDR1 SGHVS, CDR2 FNYEAQ. The DNA for the CDR3 is TGTGCCAGCAGCTTAGACGGTCACTCTGGAAACACCATATATTTT. It specifies CASSLDGHSGNTIYF.

The chain uses TRBV7-9 and TRBJ2-2, with 9 positions matching TRBD2. The CDR3 covers 17 residues. Trimming took 7 bases from V and 5 from J; bases not matched to a gene: 14. From germline, CDR1 is SEHNR and CDR2 FQNEAQ (reference sequence). The CDR3 region is CASMSSPGTSITGELFF. CDR3 nucleotide sequence: TGTGCCAGCATGAGCTCCCCCGGGACTAGCATAACCGGGGAGCTGTTTTTT.